Sequencing of this TCR beta chain was carried out in a study of T cell responses to AZD1222 COVID-19 vaccine. Produced via immunoSEQ multiplex PCR; TCRdb's table is partial and in-frame only. The sample lists about 120,000 clones; 75% to 90% were seen once. V lost 5 bases and J 2 bases, leaving 10 bases between the germline ends. Germline CDR1 reads SGHRS; CDR2 reads YFSETQ. The CDR3 sequence is 13 residues long. The V gene is TRBV5-1, the J gene TRBJ1-2; a possible D gene is TRBD1 (5 bases). The receptor comes from an adult who received the AZD1222 COVID-19 vaccine. Sequencing was performed on peripheral blood, taken 28 days after the second AZD1222 dose. The CDR3 loop is CASSEPGNYGYTF. The CDR3 DNA sequence: TGCGCCAGCAGTGAACCAGGGAACTATGGCTACACCTTC.